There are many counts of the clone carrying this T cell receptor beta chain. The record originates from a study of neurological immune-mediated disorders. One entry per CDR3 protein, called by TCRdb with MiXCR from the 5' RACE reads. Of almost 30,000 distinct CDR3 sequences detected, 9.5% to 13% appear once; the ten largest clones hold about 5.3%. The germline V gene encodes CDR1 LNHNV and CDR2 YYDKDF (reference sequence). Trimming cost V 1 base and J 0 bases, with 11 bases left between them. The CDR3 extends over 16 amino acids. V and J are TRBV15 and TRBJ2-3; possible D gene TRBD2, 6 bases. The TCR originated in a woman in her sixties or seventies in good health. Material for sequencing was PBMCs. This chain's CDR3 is CATSRGGVSSTDTQYF. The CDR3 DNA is TGTGCCACCAGCAGAGGCGGGGTATCTAGCACAGATACGCAGTATTTT.